The TCR beta chain described here comes from a study of cytomegalovirus exposure and HLA in healthy donors. Whole-study findings and limits: Indistinguishable V segments, including TRBV6-2 and TRBV6-3, were excluded.

The CDR3 extends over 13 amino acids. The ends were cut back, 7 bases at V and 5 bases at J, with 14 bases in the middle. Germline CDR1 is SGHAT and CDR2 is FQNNGV. To note about this clone: Its cognate antigen is unknown.

The PCR made use of 60 Vbeta and 13 Jbeta primers. Sequencing used immunoSEQ multiplex PCR; TCRdb keeps in-frame clones, though not all of them. Of 200,000 to 250,000 clones listed, about 80% are singletons. This receptor was identified in a woman between 40 and 55 years old in good health and CMV-seronegative. Specimen: PBMCs. The rearrangement links TRBV11-2 to TRBJ2-5; tentative D call: TRBD1 (5 bases). This CDR3 is CASNNQGWETQYF. Written as DNA, the CDR3 is TGTGCCAGCAACAATCAGGGTTGGGAGACCCAGTACTTC.